This paragraph reports one TCR beta chain. What it recognizes is unknown. The PCR made use of 60 Vbeta and 13 Jbeta primers. Generated by immunoSEQ multiplex PCR, the TCRdb table keeps only in-frame clones and is missing some. Recorded for this sample: approximately 100,000 clones. CDR3 length equals 13 residues. V lost 6 bases to trimming and J lost 7 bases; unmatched junction nucleotides: 6. Germline V lookup: CDR1 MNHEY, CDR2 SMNVEV (reference sequence). This entry belongs to a study of cytomegalovirus exposure and HLA in healthy donors. Points from the study as a whole: Cytomegalovirus-associated TCR beta chains were listed, numbering 164. Segments of the TCR beta V type were, in most cases, productive about 90% or about 30% of the time in an earlier analysis.

This chain joins TRBV27 and TRBJ1-5; TRBD1 aligns across 7 bases. The TCR comes from a man in his forties or fifties in good health and CMV-seronegative. Source material: PBMCs. Written as DNA, the CDR3 is TGTGCCAGCAGCAACAGGGGACGGCAGCCCCAGCATTTT. This translates into CASSNRGRQPQHF.